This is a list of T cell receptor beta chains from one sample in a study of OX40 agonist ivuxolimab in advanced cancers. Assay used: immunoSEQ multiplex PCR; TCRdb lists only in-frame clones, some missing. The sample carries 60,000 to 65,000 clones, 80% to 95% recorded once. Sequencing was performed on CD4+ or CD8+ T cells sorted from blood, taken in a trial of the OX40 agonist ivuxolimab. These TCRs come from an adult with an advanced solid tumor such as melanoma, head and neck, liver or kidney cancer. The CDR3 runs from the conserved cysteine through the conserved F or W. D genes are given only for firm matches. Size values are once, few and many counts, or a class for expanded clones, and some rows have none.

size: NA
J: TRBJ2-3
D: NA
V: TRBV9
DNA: TGTGCCAGCAGCGTAGCGGGAGACCCTGCGGATACGCAGTATTTT
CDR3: CASSVAGDPADTQYF

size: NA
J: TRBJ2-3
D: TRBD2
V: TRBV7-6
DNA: TGTGCCAGCAGCTGGACTAGTCAGACGACAGATACGCAGTATTTT
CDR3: CASSWTSQTTDTQYF

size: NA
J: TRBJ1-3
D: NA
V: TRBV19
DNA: TGTGCCAGTAGCCCCACTGGAAACACCATATATTTT
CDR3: CASSPTGNTIYF

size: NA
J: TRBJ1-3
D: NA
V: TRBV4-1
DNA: TGCGCCAGCAGCCAAGACGTGAGGTCTGGAAACACCATATATTTT
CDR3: CASSQDVRSGNTIYF

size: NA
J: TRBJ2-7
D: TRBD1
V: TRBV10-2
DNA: TGCGCCAGCAGAACCACCGGGACAGGGCCCTACGAGCAGTACTTC
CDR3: CASRTTGTGPYEQYF

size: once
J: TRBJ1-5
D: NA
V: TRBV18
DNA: TGTGCCAGCTCACCAGGAGTAAATAGCAATCAGCCCCAGCATTTT
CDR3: CASSPGVNSNQPQHF

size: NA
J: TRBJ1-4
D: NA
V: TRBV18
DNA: TGTGCCAGCTCACCAGGGCGGCGGTCAACTAATGAAAAACTGTTTTTT
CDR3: CASSPGRRSTNEKLFF

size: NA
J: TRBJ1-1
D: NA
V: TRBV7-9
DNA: TGTGCCAGCAGCTTAGAAGGGGGACTCGCAGCTTTCTTT
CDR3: CASSLEGGLAAFF

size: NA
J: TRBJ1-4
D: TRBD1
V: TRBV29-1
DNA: TGCAGCGTTGGATCCGGGACAGGGATGGGTGAAAAACTGTTTTTT
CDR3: CSVGSGTGMGEKLFF

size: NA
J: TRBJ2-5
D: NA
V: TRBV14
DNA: TGTGCCAGCAGCCAAGTTGGGAGTCGAGGAGAGACCCAGTACTTC
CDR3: CASSQVGSRGETQYF

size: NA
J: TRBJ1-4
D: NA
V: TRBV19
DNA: TGTGCCAGTAGTATAACACAGGGAAATGAAAAACTGTTTTTT
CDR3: CASSITQGNEKLFF

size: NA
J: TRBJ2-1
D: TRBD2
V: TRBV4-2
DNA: TGTGCCAGCAGCCAAGGATCTAGCGGCTTATACAATGAGCAGTTCTTC
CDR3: CASSQGSSGLYNEQFF

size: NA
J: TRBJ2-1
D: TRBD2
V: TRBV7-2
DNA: TGTGCCAGCAGCTTTTCCGGGACTAGCGGGAGTTTAGAGCAGTTCTTC
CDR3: CASSFSGTSGSLEQFF

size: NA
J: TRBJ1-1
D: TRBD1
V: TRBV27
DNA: TGTGCCAGCAGCACATATCCGGGACAGGGGTCTTCTGAAGCTTTCTTT
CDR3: CASSTYPGQGSSEAFF

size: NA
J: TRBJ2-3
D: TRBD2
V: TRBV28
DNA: TGTGCCAGCAGTTCTAGCGGGAGCACAGATACGCAGTATTTT
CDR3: CASSSSGSTDTQYF

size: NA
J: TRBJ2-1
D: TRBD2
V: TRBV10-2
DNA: TGCGCCAGCAGTACCGCGACTAGCGGGAGTACTCCCCCTTACAATGAGCAGTTCTTC
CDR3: CASSTATSGSTPPYNEQFF

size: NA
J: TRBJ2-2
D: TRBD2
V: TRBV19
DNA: TGTGCCAGTAGAGCGACCGGGGGGGTAGGAGGCACCGGGGAGCTGTTTTTT
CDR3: CASRATGGVGGTGELFF

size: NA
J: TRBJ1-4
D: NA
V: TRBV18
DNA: TGTGCCAGCTCACCAGAGACAACTAATGAAAAACTGTTTTTT
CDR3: CASSPETTNEKLFF

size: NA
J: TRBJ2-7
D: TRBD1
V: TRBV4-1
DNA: TGCGCCAGCAGCCAAGAGCCAGGGGGCTACGAGCAGTACTTC
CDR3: CASSQEPGGYEQYF

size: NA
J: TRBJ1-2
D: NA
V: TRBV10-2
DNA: TGCGCCAGCAGTGAGACAACTGGTAACTATGGCTACACCTTC
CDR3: CASSETTGNYGYTF

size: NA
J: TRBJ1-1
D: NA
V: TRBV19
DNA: TGTGCCAGTAGTATACAGGGGCGCGGAATGAACACTGAAGCTTTCTTT
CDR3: CASSIQGRGMNTEAFF

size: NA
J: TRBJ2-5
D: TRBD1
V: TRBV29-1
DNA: TGCAGCGTTTCCCCCGGACAGGGTAGAGAGACCCAGTACTTC
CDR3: CSVSPGQGRETQYF

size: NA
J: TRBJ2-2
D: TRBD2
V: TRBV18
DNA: TGTGCCAGCTCACCAGGACTAGCGGGAGAGTTCACCGGGGAGCTGTTTTTT
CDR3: CASSPGLAGEFTGELFF

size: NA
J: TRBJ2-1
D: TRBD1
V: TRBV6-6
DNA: TGTGCCAGCAGTACCGAAGGGGACAGGGGTTGGGATGAGCAGTTCTTC
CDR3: CASSTEGDRGWDEQFF

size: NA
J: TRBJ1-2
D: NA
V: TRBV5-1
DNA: TGCGCCAGCAGCTTGGTCTTGGGGGAGCCTAACTATGGCTACACCTTC
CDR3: CASSLVLGEPNYGYTF

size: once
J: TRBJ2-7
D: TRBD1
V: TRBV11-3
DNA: TGTGCCAGCAGCTTAAGGGGGCGGCCTAATGAGCAGTACTTC
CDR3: CASSLRGRPNEQYF

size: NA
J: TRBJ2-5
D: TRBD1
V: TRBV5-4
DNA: TGTGCCAGCAGCACCTTAGGGGGACAGGGGAAAGAGACCCAGTACTTC
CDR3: CASSTLGGQGKETQYF

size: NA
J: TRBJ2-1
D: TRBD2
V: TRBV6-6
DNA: TGTGCCAGCACACCTAGGGAGGGCCTATCCGTGGGACAGTTCTTC
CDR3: CASTPREGLSVGQFF

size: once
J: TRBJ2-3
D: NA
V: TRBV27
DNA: TGTGCCAGCAGTAACGGACAGTTCACAGATACGCAGTATTTT
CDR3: CASSNGQFTDTQYF

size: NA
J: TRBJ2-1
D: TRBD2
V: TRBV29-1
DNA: TGCAGCGTGATAAAGGGACTAGCGGGAAACGAGCAGTTCTTC
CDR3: CSVIKGLAGNEQFF

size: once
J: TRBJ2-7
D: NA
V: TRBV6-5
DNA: TGTGCCAGCAGTTACTCGAGGGGGTTCCCAACCTACGAGCAGTACTTC
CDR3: CASSYSRGFPTYEQYF

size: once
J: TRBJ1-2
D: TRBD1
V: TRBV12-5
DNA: TGTGCTAGTGCCCGGACAGGGGGAAACTATGGCTACACCTTC
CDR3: CASARTGGNYGYTF